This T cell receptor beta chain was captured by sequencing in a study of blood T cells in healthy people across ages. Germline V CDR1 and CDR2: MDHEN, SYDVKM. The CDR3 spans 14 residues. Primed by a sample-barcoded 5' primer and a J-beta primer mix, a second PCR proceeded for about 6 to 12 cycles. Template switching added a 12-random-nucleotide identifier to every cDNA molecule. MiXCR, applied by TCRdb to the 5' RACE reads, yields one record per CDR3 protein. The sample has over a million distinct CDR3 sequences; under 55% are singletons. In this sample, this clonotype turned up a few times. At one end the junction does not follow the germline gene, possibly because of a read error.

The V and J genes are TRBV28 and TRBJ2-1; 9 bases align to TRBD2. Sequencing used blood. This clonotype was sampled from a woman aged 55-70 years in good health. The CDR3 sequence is CASSFSGRYSEQFF. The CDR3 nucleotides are TGTGCCAGCAGTTTTAGCGGGAGATACAGTGAGCAGTTCTTC.